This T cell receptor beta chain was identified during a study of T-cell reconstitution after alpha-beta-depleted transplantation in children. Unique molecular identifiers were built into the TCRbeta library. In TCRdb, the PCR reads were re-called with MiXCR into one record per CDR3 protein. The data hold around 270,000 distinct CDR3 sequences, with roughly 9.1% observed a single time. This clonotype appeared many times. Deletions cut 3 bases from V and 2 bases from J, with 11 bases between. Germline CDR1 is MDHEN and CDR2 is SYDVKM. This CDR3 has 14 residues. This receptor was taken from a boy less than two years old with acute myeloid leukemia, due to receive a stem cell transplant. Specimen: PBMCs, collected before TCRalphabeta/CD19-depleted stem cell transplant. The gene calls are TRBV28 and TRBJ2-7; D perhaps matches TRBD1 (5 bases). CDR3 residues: CASSFAGSAYEQYF. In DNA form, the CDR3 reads TGTGCCAGCAGTTTTGCAGGGTCTGCCTACGAGCAGTACTTC.